This T cell receptor (beta chain) derives from a study of cytomegalovirus exposure and HLA in healthy donors. Researchers ran the PCR with 60 Vbeta and 13 Jbeta primers. Produced via immunoSEQ multiplex PCR; TCRdb's table is partial and in-frame only. The sample carries 99,000 or so clones, 60% to 85% recorded once. Whole-study findings and limits: Presence/absence analyses rested on an assumption that sequencing depth was roughly uniform across donors. Accounts indicate the classifier identified cytomegalovirus status with strong specificity and sensitivity.

Nominally healthy donors were sampled, though unrecorded immune exposures were likely. V trimming: 5 bases; J trimming: 2 bases; junction bases outside the gene matches: 3. Germline CDR1 SGHTA, CDR2 FQGTGA. This CDR3 region has 14 residues. Concerning this clone itself: Antigen: not known.

Sequencing was done on a sample of PBMCs. This clonotype was obtained from a middle-aged man in good health and CMV-seronegative. The chain carries TRBV7-3 and TRBJ1-2; 9 bases fit TRBD1. This CDR3 is CASSPDRGNYGYTF. In DNA form, the CDR3 reads TGTGCCAGCAGCCCGGACAGGGGCAACTATGGCTACACCTTC.